This passage covers 31 T cell receptor beta chains from one sample sequenced in a study of T cell repertoires in cytomegalovirus infection. The antigens these receptors bind are not known. Using its own MiXCR run on the reads, TCRdb lists one record per CDR3 protein. The sample carries a few hundred thousand distinct CDR3 sequences, roughly a third recorded once. This material consisted of cultured PBMCs, taken from culture after CMV antigen stimulation. The source is a human donor in good health (CMV status not recorded). Some clones in this sample may be carry-over from other donors' samples.

This chain links TRBV9 with TRBJ2-3; 10 bases map to TRBD2. CDR3 length: 16 amino acids. Germline CDR1 reads SGDLS; CDR2 reads YYNGEE. With 0 bases clipped from V and 5 bases from J, the junction kept 6 bases outside the gene matches. This chain's CDR3 is CASSVGLAGVIDTQYF. CDR3 coding DNA: TGTGCCAGCAGCGTAGGCCTAGCGGGAGTAATAGATACGCAGTATTTT.

This clonotype occurred a few times. The chain links TRBV11-2 to TRBJ2-2, with 8 nucleotides matching TRBD1. The CDR3 spans 16 residues. Germline CDR1 is SGHAT and CDR2 is FQNNGV. V shed 5 bases and J 6 bases; nucleotides not matched to a gene: 11. CDR3 loop: CASSGKRQGSAGELFF. The CDR3 nucleotides are TGTGCCAGCAGCGGAAAGAGACAGGGGTCGGCCGGGGAGCTGTTTTTT. The variable domain in full, completed from reference TRBV11-2 and TRBJ2-2, reads EAGVAQSPRYKIIEKRQSVAFWCNPISGHATLYWYQQILGQGPKLLIQFQNNGVVDDSQLPKDRFSAERLKGVDSTLKIQPAKLEDSAVYLCASSGKRQGSAGELFFGEGSRLTVL.

This clonotype has at least ten counts. The gene calls are TRBV7-2 and TRBJ2-3, with 8 bases fitting TRBD2. The CDR3 loop spans 12 amino acids. Germline lookup yields CDR1 SGHTA and CDR2 FQGNSA. V shed 1 base and J 10 bases; nucleotides not matched to a gene: 1. The DNA for the CDR3 is TGTGCCAGCAGCTTAGAGACTAGCGCGCAGTATTTT. Protein: CASSLETSAQYF. The full variable domain, in which reference TRBV7-2 and TRBJ2-3 provide the parts outside the CDR3, is GAGVSQSPSNKVTEKGKDVELRCDPISGHTALYWYRQSLGQGLEFLIYFQGNSAPDKSGLPSDRFSAERTGGSVSTLTIQRTQQEDSAVYLCASSLETSAQYFGPGTRLTVL.

This sequence joins TRBV15 and TRBJ2-7; D possibly corresponds to TRBD1 (6 bases). Trimming shortened V by 6 bases and J by 5 bases, and 20 bases separated the two germline ends. This CDR3 is built from 15 residues. CDR1 is LNHNV and CDR2 is YYDKDF in the germline V gene (reference sequence). CDR3 in DNA: TGTGCCACCAGTAAAATCTGGGGGCAGGGGAACGAGCAGTACTTC. Encoded protein: CATSKIWGQGNEQYF.

This clonotype was counted between two and nine times. J is TRBJ1-2 and V is TRBV18; 9 bases line up with TRBD1. This CDR3 is 16 amino acids long. V was clipped by 6 bases and J by 8 bases; unmatched bases: 16. Germline loops: CDR1 KGHSH, CDR2 LQKENI. CDR3 in DNA: TGTGCCAGCTCCCGGGACAGGGCCTTTGGAAGTAGGGGCTACACCTTC. Residues: CASSRDRAFGSRGYTF.

This clonotype was seen ten or more times. The chain has TRBV7-2 and TRBJ2-7; 7 nucleotides agree with TRBD1. The CDR3 has 16 residues. Germline CDR1 is SGHTA and CDR2 is FQGNSA. V was pared by 3 bases and J by 7 bases, with 15 bases of the junction left unmatched. The CDR3 bases are TGTGCCAGCAGCTTCCCAGGGGGACGCCCGGTTGAGGAGCAGTACTTC. Protein: CASSFPGGRPVEEQYF.

The gene calls are TRBV5-6 and TRBJ1-6; no clear D. Trimming shortened V by 0 bases and J by 6 bases, and 13 bases separated the two germline ends. CDR3 length equals 16 residues. Germline CDR1 SGHDT, CDR2 YYEEEE. The CDR3 spells CASSLAPAWGNSPLHF. For the CDR3, the DNA is TGTGCCAGCAGCTTGGCGCCCGCCTGGGGTAATTCACCCCTCCACTTT.

As regards this clonotype: At one boundary the junction diverges from the germline segment, which might be a read error. V is TRBV12-3 or TRBV12-4 and J is TRBJ1-5; D gene ambiguous. This CDR3 is built from 13 residues. DNA of the CDR3: TGTGCCAGGAGTTTGCGGTTAATCAGCCCCCAGCATTTT. Protein: CARSLRLISPQHF.

This clonotype was detected a few times. The chain has TRBV7-6 and TRBJ2-5; 8 nucleotides agree with TRBD2. Trimming took 5 bases from V and 4 from J; bases not matched to a gene: 15. The germline gives CDR1 SGHVS, CDR2 FNYEAQ. The length of the CDR3 is 17 residues. CDR3 protein: CASSIGLGSGSGETQYF. In DNA, the CDR3 is TGTGCCAGCAGCATCGGATTGGGGAGCGGGAGTGGAGAGACCCAGTACTTC.

This clonotype was observed at least ten times. The chain is built from TRBV6-1 and TRBJ1-5; D may be TRBD1 (6 bases). This CDR3 spans 16 amino acids. CDR1 is MNHNS and CDR2 is SASEGT in the germline V gene. Between the trimmed V and J ends, which lost 4 bases and 5 bases, there was a span of 18 bases. The CDR3 bases are TGTGCCAGCAGTGGGAGGGGACAAAGAGGGGATCAGCCCCAGCATTTT. Protein sequence: CASSGRGQRGDQPQHF.

The chain joins TRBV11-2 to TRBJ1-1; TRBD1 is a possible D gene (5 bases). The CDR3 runs 11 residues. V dropped 6 bases and J dropped 8 bases, with 10 bases sitting between them. Germline V lookup: CDR1 SGHAT, CDR2 FQNNGV. Written as DNA, the CDR3 is TGTGCCAGCAGGGGGACTCGAGAAGCTTTCTTT. It is translated as CASRGTREAFF.

A single count supports this clonotype. The V and J genes are TRBV7-2 and TRBJ2-3; a weak D match, TRBD2 (6 bases). V gave up 4 bases and J gave up 0 bases, with 14 bases separating them. CDR3 length: 16 residues. CDR1 SGHTA and CDR2 FQGNSA come from the germline V gene. The CDR3 bases are TGTGCCAGCAGCTCTACCGGGGGTTTAAGCACAGATACGCAGTATTTT. Protein sequence: CASSSTGGLSTDTQYF.

Remarks on this clonotype: This could be a read error, since a much larger clone is one nucleotide away. The J gene is TRBJ2-7, the V gene TRBV7-2; D not certain. CDR1 and CDR2 from the germline V gene are SGHTA and FQGNSA. This CDR3 region has 12 residues. The CDR3 is CANSLVSYEQYF. For the CDR3, the DNA is TGTGCCAACAGCTTAGTCTCCTACGAGCAGTACTTC.

The J gene is TRBJ2-1, the V gene TRBV15; 8 bases match TRBD2. V shed 0 bases, J shed 4 bases, and the junction held 5 bases outside the gene matches. Germline V gene lookup returns CDR1 LNHNV and CDR2 YYDKDF (reference sequence). The CDR3 totals 16 residues. CDR3 DNA: TGTGCCACCAGCAGAGAGGCGACTAGCGCGTACAATGAGCAGTTCTTC. Its translation: CATSREATSAYNEQFF.

This clonotype was seen a handful of times. The genes are TRBV7-6 and TRBJ2-1, with 7 positions matching TRBD1. CDR1 SGHVS and CDR2 FNYEAQ come from the germline V gene. This CDR3 has 15 residues. V dropped 2 bases and J dropped 6; count of bases not matched to a gene: 7. CDR3 coding DNA: TGTGCCAGCAGCTTAACGACAGGGTCACTCAATGAGCAGTTCTTC. It is translated as CASSLTTGSLNEQFF. Full variable domain (outside the CDR3, taken from reference TRBV7-6 and TRBJ2-1): GAGVSQSPRYKVTKRGQDVALRCDPISGHVSLYWYRQALGQGPEFLTYFNYEAQQDKSGLPNDRFSAERPEGSISTLTIQRTEQRDSAMYRCASSLTTGSLNEQFFGPGTRLTVL.

This clonotype was found many times. The chain recombines TRBV4-3 with TRBJ1-2, with D perhaps matching TRBD1 (6 bases). Germline loops: CDR1 LGHNA, CDR2 YSLEER. The CDR3 totals 16 residues. The V end lost 3 bases, the J end lost 0 bases, and 14 bases lay between the germline ends. In nucleotides, the CDR3 is TGCGCCAGCAGCCACACAACAGGGAACCCTAACTATGGCTACACCTTC. It specifies CASSHTTGNPNYGYTF.

This clonotype was picked up a small number of times. This rearrangement joins TRBV28 to TRBJ2-5; D possibly uses TRBD1 or TRBD2 (5 bases each). CDR1 and CDR2 from the germline V gene are MDHEN and SYDVKM. Trimming pared 5 bases from V and 5 bases from J, leaving 18 bases between. The CDR3 is 15 amino acids. CDR3 DNA: TGTGCCAGCAGTGCCCCGGGGACCTTCTGGGAGACCCAGTACTTC. Its protein product is CASSAPGTFWETQYF.

The rearrangement links TRBV24-1 to TRBJ2-1; 11 bases fit TRBD1. Germline V CDR1 and CDR2: KGHDR, SFDVKD. The V segment lost 9 bases and the J segment 7 bases; nucleotides outside the gene matches: 10. CDR3 length: 15 amino acids. This CDR3 reads CATRNGQGAWNEQFF. As DNA, the CDR3 is TGTGCCACCCGTAATGGACAGGGGGCATGGAATGAGCAGTTCTTC.

V is TRBV28 and J is TRBJ1-2; 8 nucleotides agree with TRBD1. Looked up from germline, CDR1 is MDHEN and CDR2 is SYDVKM. The CDR3 consists of 16 residues. V gave up 7 bases and J gave up 2 bases; unmatched junction bases: 12. For the CDR3, the DNA is TGTGCCAGCACCCTTGAGGCCAGGGGGCCAAACTATGGCTACACCTTC. This encodes CASTLEARGPNYGYTF.

The V call is TRBV7-6, the J call TRBJ2-5; D uncertain. The V gene lost 5 bases and the J gene lost 5 bases, with 9 bases spanning the gap. Germline V gene lookup returns CDR1 SGHVS and CDR2 FNYEAQ. CDR3 length equals 12 residues. The CDR3 protein is CASSLPRETQYF. CDR3 nucleotide sequence: TGTGCCAGCAGCCTACCGAGGGAGACCCAGTACTTC.

This clonotype was observed a few times. The chain joins TRBV28 to TRBJ2-7; possible D gene TRBD1, 7 bases. Germline V gene lookup returns CDR1 MDHEN and CDR2 SYDVKM. The CDR3 spans 17 residues. Trimming removed 2 bases at V and 1 base at J, with 18 bases between. The CDR3 region is CASSLRERGPNSYEQYF. CDR3 coding DNA: TGTGCCAGCAGTTTACGGGAGAGGGGGCCAAATTCCTACGAGCAGTACTTC. The full variable domain, rest sourced from reference TRBV28 and TRBJ2-7, is DVKVTQSSRYLVKRTGEKVFLECVQDMDHENMFWYRQDPGLGLRLIYFSYDVKMKEKGDIPEGYSVSREKKERFSLILESASTNQTSMYLCASSLRERGPNSYEQYFGPGTRLTVT.

This clonotype has more than one count but fewer than ten. The chain combines TRBV12-3 or TRBV12-4 with TRBJ1-1, with D possibly TRBD1 on 5 matching bases. This CDR3 region has 13 residues. Deletions cut 3 bases from V and 4 bases from J, with 9 bases between. The CDR3 nucleotides are TGTGCCAGCAGTTTGTGGGGGGGCACTGAAGCTTTCTTT. This codes for CASSLWGGTEAFF.

The chain recombines TRBV12-3 or TRBV12-4 with TRBJ1-2, with D perhaps matching TRBD1 (5 bases). The CDR3 has 13 residues. Between the trimmed V and J ends, which lost 6 bases and 5 bases, there was a span of 13 bases. In nucleotides, the CDR3 is TGTGCCAGCAGCCCGAGACAGAAATATGGCTACACCTTC. Residues: CASSPRQKYGYTF.

CDR3: CASSPRSGNNQPQHF. The CDR3 DNA reads TGTGCCAGCAGCCCAAGGTCTGGGAACAATCAGCCCCAGCATTTT. The chain couples TRBV7-2 to TRBJ1-5; the D is unclear. V lost 5 bases, J lost 3 bases, and 14 bases lay in between. Per the germline V gene, CDR1 is SGHTA and CDR2 is FQGNSA. This CDR3 has 15 residues.

This clonotype was seen more than once but under ten times. This sequence joins TRBV7-8 and TRBJ2-7; D may be TRBD2 (5 bases). V was cut by 5 bases and J by 3 bases, with 20 bases left in between. CDR1 is SGHVS, CDR2 FQNEAQ, per germline. The CDR3 is made up of 16 amino acids. The CDR3 region has the DNA TGTGCCAGCAGCCCCCCCCCGGGGTCCAAGCTCTACGAGCAGTACTTC. Residues: CASSPPPGSKLYEQYF.

V is TRBV9 and J is TRBJ2-3, with TRBD2 matching over 10 bases. The CDR3 loop spans 16 amino acids. The germline CDR1 and CDR2 sequences are SGDLS and YYNGEE. J lost 0 bases, V lost 2 bases, and 3 bases had no gene match. The CDR3 coding sequence is TGTGCCAGCAGCGTCCTAGCGGGAGTTAGCACAGATACGCAGTATTTT. Amino acid sequence: CASSVLAGVSTDTQYF.

The chain's CDR3 is CASSQTSGSTNEQFF. CDR3 DNA sequence: TGCGCCAGCAGCCAAACTAGCGGGAGTACCAATGAGCAGTTCTTC. V and J are TRBV4-3 and TRBJ2-1; 11 bases line up with TRBD2. Germline lookup yields CDR1 LGHNA and CDR2 YSLEER. Trimming took 2 bases from V and 6 from J; bases not matched to a gene: 3. The CDR3 extends over 15 amino acids.

This chain links TRBV28 with TRBJ2-3, with TRBD2 matching over 11 bases. This CDR3 spans 16 amino acids. The J segment lost 0 bases and the V segment lost 4 bases, leaving 3 bases of the junction unmatched. The germline V gene has CDR1 MDHEN and CDR2 SYDVKM. CDR3 sequence reads: CASSSPSGGSTDTQYF. The CDR3 DNA reads as TGTGCCAGCAGTTCCCCTAGCGGGGGGAGCACAGATACGCAGTATTTT. The whole variable domain, filled in from reference TRBV28 and TRBJ2-3, reads DVKVTQSSRYLVKRTGEKVFLECVQDMDHENMFWYRQDPGLGLRLIYFSYDVKMKEKGDIPEGYSVSREKKERFSLILESASTNQTSMYLCASSSPSGGSTDTQYFGPGTRLTVL.

The chain uses TRBV12-3 or TRBV12-4 and TRBJ2-1; 9 bases line up with TRBD2. V lost 3 bases to trimming and J lost 7 bases; unmatched junction nucleotides: 10. This CDR3 spans 16 amino acids. CDR3 sequence: CASSFGAGGPGNEQFF. CDR3 coding DNA: TGTGCCAGCAGTTTTGGTGCGGGAGGGCCGGGTAATGAGCAGTTCTTC.

The chain is built from TRBV7-2 and TRBJ2-7; the D is unclear. There are 16 residues in the CDR3. CDR1 is SGHTA, CDR2 FQGNSA, per germline. Trimming stripped 5 bases from V and 2 bases from J, with 19 bases between. The CDR3 nucleotides are TGTGCCAGCAGCCACAATGGCTTGACGAATCCCTACGAGCAGTACTTC. Translating it yields CASSHNGLTNPYEQYF.

The chain has TRBV5-1 and TRBJ2-3, with D perhaps TRBD1 (5 bases). V lost 4 bases and J 4 bases, leaving 10 bases between the germline ends. The CDR3 extends over 13 amino acids. The V gene's germline CDR1 is SGHRS and CDR2 YFSETQ. The CDR3 sequence is CASSAGFADTQYF. CDR3 sequence (DNA): TGCGCCAGCAGCGCAGGGTTTGCAGATACGCAGTATTTT.